The clone carrying this TCR beta chain showed up just a few times. The data stem from a study of early T cells in non-severe SARS-CoV-2 infection. The TCR library protocol attached unique molecular identifiers to the individual cDNA molecules. TCRdb re-called the 5' RACE reads with MiXCR, one entry per CDR3 protein. The table lists tens of thousands of distinct CDR3 sequences, approximately 12% of them singletons. Trimming took 2 bases from V and 2 from J, leaving 11 bases between them. CDR3 length: 15 residues. Germline CDR1 WNHNN, CDR2 SYGVQD (reference sequence). This sequence originates from an adult who was a healthcare worker with PCR-confirmed SARS-CoV-2 infection or an uninfected control (not recorded which). The donor label of this sample is uncertain. The specimen comprised whole blood, sampled at baseline. The rearrangement joins TRBV10-1 to TRBJ2-3, with unresolved D. CDR3 region: CASSEGSTHTDTQYF. The CDR3 coding sequence is TGCGCCAGCAGTGAGGGGTCCACACACACAGATACGCAGTATTTT.